Following are 29 T cell receptor beta chains from one sample sequenced in a study of blood T cells in healthy people across ages. A J-beta primer mix and a sample-barcoded 5' primer were used in a second PCR of about 7 to 12 cycles. TCRdb re-called the 5' RACE reads with MiXCR, one entry per CDR3 protein. This table holds some 1.6 million distinct CDR3 sequences, about 32% found once. The sample taken for sequencing was blood. The receptors originated from a woman in her thirties in good health.

V gene TRBV6-5 combines with J gene TRBJ1-1; D is unclear. The CDR3 is 11 residues long. Deletions cut 7 bases from V and 3 bases from J, with 6 bases between. CDR1 and CDR2 (germline): MNHEY, SVGAGI. In nucleotides, the CDR3 is TGTGCCAGCACGGCGGACACTGAAGCTTTCTTT. It yields the protein CASTADTEAFF.

This chain uses TRBV6-5 with TRBJ2-1, with 12 bases identical to TRBD2. Germline-derived CDR1 and CDR2 are MNHEY and SVGAGI. The ends lost 2 bases at V and 7 bases at J; junction bases unmatched: 6. This CDR3 spans 16 amino acids. The CDR3 region is CASSYGGTSGLNEQFF. CDR3 DNA sequence: TGTGCCAGCAGTTACGGCGGGACTAGCGGGTTGAATGAGCAGTTCTTC.

The sample holds a few counts of this clonotype. The chain has TRBV28 and TRBJ2-3, with unresolved D. The V gene lost 4 bases and the J gene lost 6 bases, with 11 bases spanning the gap. The CDR3 extends over 13 amino acids. CDR1 is MDHEN, CDR2 SYDVKM, per germline. CDR3 residues: CASSWASSDTQYF. CDR3 in DNA: TGTGCCAGCAGTTGGGCTAGTTCCGATACGCAGTATTTT.

This clonotype was found a few times. The chain links TRBV28 to TRBJ2-1; 8 nucleotides align to TRBD2. Trimming removed 2 bases from V and 15 bases from J; junction bases left unmatched: 18. The CDR3 has 16 amino acids. Germline values: CDR1 MDHEN, CDR2 SYDVKM. This CDR3 is CASSLPGGSGSIKWFF. CDR3 coding DNA: TGTGCCAGCAGTTTACCCGGGGGGAGCGGGAGTATTAAGTGGTTCTTC.

This clonotype was recorded at least ten times. The chain has TRBV29-1 and TRBJ2-2; no clear D. Germline V gene data show CDR1 as SQVTM and CDR2 as ANQGSEA. The CDR3 extends over 12 amino acids. The CDR3 DNA follows: TGCAGTTCGCGAGGAGTGGGCGGGGAGCTGTTTTTT. Its translation: CSSRGVGGELFF.

The chain is built from TRBV24-1 and TRBJ2-1; TRBD2 is a possible D gene (6 bases). CDR3 length: 16 amino acids. Germline CDR1 and CDR2: KGHDR and SFDVKD. V lost 7 bases and J lost 2, with 17 bases in between. CDR3 amino acids: CATSAEGPSAYNEQFF. The CDR3 DNA is TGTGCCACCAGCGCGGAGGGGCCCAGCGCCTACAATGAGCAGTTCTTC.

This chain links TRBV5-6 with TRBJ2-1; either TRBD1 or TRBD2 may fit D (5 bases each). Per germline, CDR1 SGHDT and CDR2 YYEEEE. The CDR3 is made up of 15 amino acids. The ends were cut back, 4 bases at V and 10 bases at J, with 21 bases in the middle. DNA of the CDR3: TGTGCCAGCAGCGCCGCGCTCGGGACGGCAATGGAGCAGTTCTTC. Translating gives CASSAALGTAMEQFF.

V gene TRBV5-1 combines with J gene TRBJ1-2; D remains unclear. Germline CDR1 and CDR2: SGHRS and YFSETQ. This CDR3 has 14 amino acids. V lost 0 bases to trimming and J lost 4 bases, with 10 bases between them. CDR3 in DNA: TGCGCCAGCAGCTTGGAACAATTTACCTATGGCTACACCTTC. It is translated as CASSLEQFTYGYTF.

A few counts support this clonotype. The chain joins TRBV7-9 to TRBJ2-7; D is uncertain. The CDR3 runs 15 residues. Germline V gives CDR1 SEHNR, CDR2 FQNEAQ (reference sequence). Trimming pared 0 bases from V and 3 bases from J, leaving 12 bases between. The CDR3 loop reads CASSLAAGMDYEQYF. CDR3 DNA: TGTGCCAGCAGCTTAGCGGCAGGAATGGACTACGAGCAGTACTTC.

A note on this clonotype: A read error is the likely source, as a far larger clone sits one nucleotide away. This chain uses TRBV9 with TRBJ2-3, with D hard to call. The CDR3 extends over 13 amino acids. Germline CDR1 SGDLS, CDR2 YYNGEE. The CDR3 coding sequence is TGTGCCGGCAGCCCCCCGAGCACAGATACGCAGTATTTT. It yields the protein CAGSPPSTDTQYF.

V usage is TRBV3-1 and J usage is TRBJ2-1, with D unclear. This CDR3 is 15 amino acids long. From germline, CDR1 is LGHDT and CDR2 YNNKEL (reference sequence). The V and J ends lost 0 bases and 9 bases respectively, with 15 bases between them. CDR3 protein: CASSQEVGRFGEQFF. In DNA, the CDR3 is TGTGCCAGCAGCCAAGAGGTCGGCCGCTTCGGTGAGCAGTTCTTC.

On this clonotype itself: Germline and junction disagree at one end, which may indicate a read error. This chain links TRBV27 with TRBJ2-5; 8 bases align to TRBD1. Germline V gene sequence: CDR1 MNHEY, CDR2 SMNVEV (reference sequence). This CDR3 region has 15 residues. The CDR3 DNA reads TGTGCCGGCAGTTCTGCGACAGGGGCAGAAGAGACCCAGTACTTC. Translation: CAGSSATGAEETQYF.

Only a few counts were recorded for this clonotype. The chain has TRBV5-1 and TRBJ2-2; possibly TRBD2 for D (5 bases). This CDR3 comprises 16 residues. Germline lookup yields CDR1 SGHRS and CDR2 YFSETQ. Trimming pared 2 bases from V and 5 bases from J, leaving 16 bases between. The CDR3 spells CASSFIREYETGELFF. In DNA, the CDR3 is TGCGCCAGCAGCTTTATCCGGGAATATGAGACCGGGGAGCTGTTTTTT.

The genes are TRBV6-5 and TRBJ2-2; D is ambiguous. Deletions cut 7 bases from V and 2 bases from J, with 14 bases between. The CDR3 contains 15 residues. The V gene's germline CDR1 is MNHEY and CDR2 SVGAGI. CDR3 protein: CASNPALGNTGELFF. In nucleotides, the CDR3 is TGTGCCAGCAACCCAGCGCTCGGAAACACCGGGGAGCTGTTTTTT.

This clonotype was seen more than once but under ten times. The gene calls are TRBV20-1 and TRBJ2-4, with D hard to call. CDR1 is DFQATT and CDR2 is SNEGSKA in the germline V gene (reference sequence). This CDR3 comprises 15 residues. V was shortened by 3 bases and J by 7 bases, with 19 bases between the two germline ends. CDR3 DNA: TGCAGTGCTAGGCAGTTCCGCCCCGGATCGAACATTCAGTACTTC. It encodes CSARQFRPGSNIQYF.

V usage is TRBV20-1 and J usage is TRBJ2-5; 8 nucleotides line up with TRBD2. J was trimmed by 5 bases and V by 5 bases; bases with no gene match: 4. The CDR3 extends over 12 amino acids. The germline V gene encodes CDR1 DFQATT and CDR2 SNEGSKA (reference sequence). The DNA for the CDR3 is TGCAGTGCTTTAGCGGGGTGGGAGACCCAGTACTTC. This codes for CSALAGWETQYF.

The chain combines TRBV27 with TRBJ2-3; 11 positions agree with TRBD1. Germline CDR1 reads MNHEY; CDR2 reads SMNVEV (reference sequence). The junction had 14 bases not matched to a gene; V was cut back by 5 bases and J by 4 bases. The CDR3 covers 18 residues. In DNA, the CDR3 is TGTGCCAGCAGTCCCCTTATCGGGACAGGGGGTTTGGCAGATACGCAGTATTTT. Its protein is CASSPLIGTGGLADTQYF.

About this clonotype itself: One end of the junction is discordant with germline, which a read error may explain. The gene calls are TRBV27 and TRBJ2-5, with a possible D match to TRBD1 (6 bases). Per the germline V gene, CDR1 is MNHEY and CDR2 is SMNVEV (reference sequence). This CDR3 contains 16 residues. This CDR3 reads CVSSLSGTPTGETQYF. The DNA for the CDR3 is TGTGTCAGCAGTCTATCCGGGACACCGACCGGAGAGACCCAGTACTTC.

V and J are TRBV27 and TRBJ2-3; D is undetermined. The V end was cut by 3 bases, the J end by 2 bases, with 12 bases between. Germline CDR1 is MNHEY and CDR2 is SMNVEV (reference sequence). CDR3 length: 15 residues. The CDR3 is CASSLGPTATDTQYF. DNA for the CDR3: TGTGCCAGCAGTTTGGGTCCTACAGCCACAGATACGCAGTATTTT.

This clonotype has only a few counts. The J gene is TRBJ2-3, the V gene TRBV11-2; D ambiguous. Looked up from germline, CDR1 is SGHAT and CDR2 is FQNNGV. Trimming pared 1 base from V and 3 bases from J, leaving 11 bases between. The CDR3 has 15 residues. CDR3 nucleotides: TGTGCCAGCAGCTTAGTTTGGGTTGGTACAGATACGCAGTATTTT. It encodes CASSLVWVGTDTQYF.

The chain has TRBV28 and TRBJ2-7; D ambiguous. From germline, CDR1 is MDHEN and CDR2 SYDVKM. V lost 3 bases and J lost 3, with 6 bases in between. The CDR3 is made up of 12 amino acids. CDR3: CASSLVHYEQYF. In nucleotides, the CDR3 is TGTGCCAGCAGTTTGGTCCACTACGAGCAGTACTTC. Drawing the rest from reference TRBV28 and TRBJ2-7, the complete variable domain is DVKVTQSSRYLVKRTGEKVFLECVQDMDHENMFWYRQDPGLGLRLIYFSYDVKMKEKGDIPEGYSVSREKKERFSLILESASTNQTSMYLCASSLVHYEQYFGPGTRLTVT.

The gene calls are TRBV5-6 and TRBJ2-5; 7 nucleotides agree with TRBD2. V lost 4 bases, J lost 5 bases, and 5 bases stayed unmatched. The CDR3 contains 13 residues. The V gene's germline CDR1 is SGHDT and CDR2 YYEEEE. This chain's CDR3 is CASSPRTSETQYF. The CDR3 DNA sequence: TGTGCCAGCAGCCCCCGGACTAGTGAGACCCAGTACTTC.

The gene calls are TRBV6-1 and TRBJ1-5; D is ambiguous. CDR3 length: 20 residues. CDR1 is MNHNS and CDR2 is SASEGT in the germline V gene. V lost 3 bases and J lost 4, with 28 bases in between. The CDR3 sequence is CASSDPFGLLSKNNNQPQHF. The CDR3 DNA reads as TGTGCCAGCAGTGACCCCTTTGGATTGCTCTCAAAGAATAATAATCAGCCCCAGCATTTT.

The J gene is TRBJ2-1, the V gene TRBV12-3 or TRBV12-4; D not resolved. Trimming shortened V by 6 bases and J by 5 bases, and 20 bases separated the two germline ends. This CDR3 contains 16 residues. CDR3 in DNA: TGTGCCAGCAGCTCCCTTTTTGAGACAACACACAATGAGCAGTTCTTC. Protein product: CASSSLFETTHNEQFF.

The chain employs TRBV5-1 and TRBJ2-5, with 7 positions matching TRBD1. Per germline, CDR1 SGHRS and CDR2 YFSETQ. The J segment lost 12 bases and the V segment lost 0 bases, leaving 14 bases of the junction unmatched. The CDR3 consists of 15 residues. The CDR3 spells CASSLEQGGATVKYF. As DNA, the CDR3 is TGCGCCAGCAGCTTGGAGCAAGGGGGCGCCACGGTAAAGTACTTC.

J is TRBJ2-3 and V is TRBV12-3 or TRBV12-4; D remains unclear. V lost 4 bases to trimming and J lost 3 bases, with 11 bases between them. The length of the CDR3 is 14 residues. In DNA form, the CDR3 reads TGTGCCAGCAGTTATAAGAGGAGTACAGATACGCAGTATTTT. It codes for CASSYKRSTDTQYF.

The chain is built from TRBV6-2 or TRBV6-3 and TRBJ2-5; D gene uncertain. From germline, CDR1 is MNHEY and CDR2 SVGEGT. The CDR3 covers 14 residues. Trimming cost V 4 bases and J 2 bases, with 11 bases left between them. CDR3 region: CASSSRTPQETQYF. CDR3 in DNA: TGTGCCAGCAGTTCCCGGACCCCGCAAGAGACCCAGTACTTC.

This clonotype has only a few counts. The V and J genes are TRBV20-1 and TRBJ2-1; 9 bases agree with TRBD2. The CDR3 contains 17 residues. V dropped 6 bases and J dropped 3; count of bases not matched to a gene: 15. CDR1 is DFQATT, CDR2 SNEGSKA, per germline (reference sequence). Here the CDR3 reads CSAGLALPPGLYNEQFF. The CDR3 DNA reads as TGCAGTGCCGGACTAGCGCTACCCCCGGGGCTCTACAATGAGCAGTTCTTC.

The table lists this clonotype with a few counts. The chain recombines TRBV20-1 with TRBJ2-7; the D gene is possibly TRBD2 (5 bases). This CDR3 is 14 amino acids long. V lost 0 bases to trimming and J lost 0 bases, with 9 bases between them. Germline-derived CDR1 and CDR2 are DFQATT and SNEGSKA (reference sequence). CDR3 protein: CSARDFGVSYEQYF. Here the CDR3 DNA reads TGCAGTGCTAGAGATTTCGGGGTCTCCTACGAGCAGTACTTC.